Listed below are T cell receptor beta chains from one sample, sequenced in a study of identical twins. TCRdb analysed the 5' RACE reads with MiXCR anew, one entry per CDR3 protein. The repertoire holds approximately 700,000 distinct CDR3 sequences, with about 18% as singletons. These data were also filed under a second study, of T cells expressing NK-cell markers.

The specimen was PBMCs. Receptor source: a young woman in good health. CDR3s include the opening cysteine and the closing phenylalanine or tryptophan. Fields, in order: J gene, D gene, V gene, clone size, CDR3 DNA, CDR3 protein. A D gene is named only where the DNA matches it firmly. The size entry is marked missing in some rows and otherwise reads once, few, many or a size class.

J: TRBJ2-1
D: TRBD2
V: TRBV20-1
size: few
DNA: TGCAGTGCTAGCCTGGCGGGAGTTAGTGAGCAGTTCTTC
CDR3: CSASLAGVSEQFF

J: TRBJ1-4
D: NA
V: TRBV20-1
size: many
DNA: TGCAGTGCCGGGCATACTAATGAAAAACTGTTTTTT
CDR3: CSAGHTNEKLFF

J: TRBJ2-5
D: NA
V: TRBV4-3
size: NA
DNA: TGCGCCAGCAGCCAAGGGACCCAAGAGACCCAGTACTTC
CDR3: CASSQGTQETQYF

J: TRBJ1-1
D: NA
V: TRBV12-3/TRBV12-4
size: NA
DNA: TGTGCCAGCAGTTTTAGACAGAGCGGCGGTGAAGCTTTCTTT
CDR3: CASSFRQSGGEAFF

J: TRBJ2-5
D: NA
V: TRBV5-1
size: few
DNA: TGCGCCAGCAACAAGGGAATGGCGTTGGAGACCCAGTACTTC
CDR3: CASNKGMALETQYF

J: TRBJ2-7
D: NA
V: TRBV20-1
size: NA
DNA: TGCAGTGCTAGAGAGGACGGTCTGTCCTACGAGCAGTACTTC
CDR3: CSAREDGLSYEQYF

J: TRBJ1-1
D: NA
V: TRBV12-5
size: NA
DNA: TGTGCTAGTGGTCTGAAGACGGGCATGAACACTGAAGCTTTCTTT
CDR3: CASGLKTGMNTEAFF

J: TRBJ2-1
D: TRBD1
V: TRBV12-3/TRBV12-4
size: many
DNA: TGTGCCAGCAGTATCCGGGACAGGGGAAGCAATGAGCAGTTCTTC
CDR3: CASSIRDRGSNEQFF

J: TRBJ2-5
D: NA
V: TRBV7-9
size: NA
DNA: TGTGCCGGATGGGGAGGAAACCAAGAGACCCAGTACTTC
CDR3: CAGWGGNQETQYF

J: TRBJ1-1
D: TRBD1
V: TRBV29-1
size: NA
DNA: TGCAGCGTTGAAAGGTTCCAGGGGGCGTTCACTGAAGCTTTCTTT
CDR3: CSVERFQGAFTEAFF

J: TRBJ1-1
D: TRBD1
V: TRBV7-9
size: NA
DNA: TGTGCCAGCAGCTTCGGGGACAGGGTAAAGAGGTATGGTGAAGCTTTCTTT
CDR3: CASSFGDRVKRYGEAFF

J: TRBJ2-6
D: NA
V: TRBV29-1
size: few
DNA: TGCAGCGTTGGGGGAGCTGGGGCCAACGTCCTGACTTTC
CDR3: CSVGGAGANVLTF

J: TRBJ1-2
D: NA
V: TRBV12-3/TRBV12-4
size: NA
DNA: TGTGCCAGCAGTTTCGGAGGGATAGGCTACACCTTC
CDR3: CASSFGGIGYTF

J: TRBJ2-3
D: NA
V: TRBV29-1
size: few
DNA: TGCAGCGTTGCTCCGGACACTAATACGCAGTATTTT
CDR3: CSVAPDTNTQYF

J: TRBJ1-1
D: NA
V: TRBV5-5
size: few
DNA: TGTGCCAGCAGCCCCTTCGGGGCGAACACTGAAGCTTTCTTT
CDR3: CASSPFGANTEAFF